Each of the 28 T cell receptor beta chains below was sequenced from the same sample in a study of T-cell reconstitution after alpha-beta-depleted transplantation in children. Preparation of the TCRbeta library involved a method that used unique molecular identifiers. Each CDR3 protein is one row after TCRdb ran MiXCR on the PCR reads. The table has fewer than 550,000 distinct CDR3 sequences, over 9.5% seen once. The material sequenced was PBMCs, taken before TCRalphabeta/CD19-depleted stem cell transplant. These TCRs come from a child aged 2-15 years with inherited bone marrow failure, due to receive a stem cell transplant.

This clonotype showed up just a few times. The rearrangement links TRBV20-1 to TRBJ1-5; 8 positions agree with TRBD1. The CDR3 totals 17 residues. CDR1 and CDR2 from the germline V gene are DFQATT and SNEGSKA (reference sequence). Unmatched junction bases numbered 17, after V lost 4 bases and J lost 6 bases. The CDR3 sequence is CSATPDGGRGLGQPQHF. The CDR3 DNA reads TGCAGTGCTACCCCCGATGGTGGCAGGGGGCTTGGTCAGCCCCAGCATTTT.

The rearrangement links TRBV6-2 or TRBV6-3 to TRBJ2-1, with D tentatively TRBD2 (6 bases). This CDR3 is 13 amino acids long. CDR1 is MNHEY and CDR2 is SVGEGT in the germline V gene. V gave up 6 bases and J gave up 3 bases, with 9 bases separating them. The CDR3 here is CASSQRVYNEQFF. The DNA of the CDR3 is TGTGCCAGCAGCCAGCGGGTCTACAATGAGCAGTTCTTC.

Many counts were recorded for this clonotype. The genes are TRBV12-3 or TRBV12-4 and TRBJ2-5; a weak D match, TRBD2 (6 bases). This CDR3 has 14 amino acids. V dropped 4 bases and J dropped 1 base, with 10 bases sitting between them. CDR3 in DNA: TGTGCCAGCAGTTACGGGACTTTCCAAGAGACCCAGTACTTC. Translation gives CASSYGTFQETQYF.

This clonotype has ten or more counts. This rearrangement joins TRBV5-1 to TRBJ1-1; TRBD1 agrees at 7 bases. Germline V gene data show CDR1 as SGHRS and CDR2 as YFSETQ. The CDR3 has 15 residues. With V trimmed by 2 bases and J by 4 bases, 8 bases remained unmatched. Here the CDR3 reads CASSFRQGWGTEAFF. CDR3 sequence (DNA): TGCGCCAGCAGCTTTCGACAGGGTTGGGGCACTGAAGCTTTCTTT.

Many counts were recorded for this clonotype. The chain couples TRBV20-1 to TRBJ1-1; D uncertain. There are 12 residues in the CDR3. CDR1 and CDR2 from the germline V gene are DFQATT and SNEGSKA (reference sequence). Trimming took 3 bases from V and 7 from J, leaving 12 bases between them. The CDR3 DNA is TGCAGTGCTAGGGAGAGGTTGGGTGAAGCTTTCTTT. This encodes CSARERLGEAFF.

The chain couples TRBV11-2 to TRBJ2-4; D call uncertain. The CDR3 has 15 amino acids. Germline V lookup: CDR1 SGHAT, CDR2 FQNNGV. V lost 0 bases and J lost 6, with 12 bases in between. In DNA form, the CDR3 reads TGTGCCAGCAGCTTAGATCTCTACCGGACAAACATTCAGTACTTC. Its protein product is CASSLDLYRTNIQYF.

In its sample, this clonotype was seen many times. The V call is TRBV4-3, the J call TRBJ2-7; TRBD2 aligns across 9 bases. The V and J ends lost 0 bases and 7 bases, in that order; junction bases with no gene match: 7. This CDR3 spans 15 amino acids. The germline gives CDR1 LGHNA, CDR2 YSLEER. CDR3 sequence (DNA): TGCGCCAGCAGCCAAGATAGCGGGAGTACAGGAGAGCAGTACTTC. Amino acid sequence: CASSQDSGSTGEQYF.

CDR3 protein: CSAGQVSSYNSPLHF. CDR3 DNA sequence: TGCAGTGCAGGCCAAGTTAGCTCCTATAATTCACCCCTCCACTTT. The chain joins TRBV20-1 to TRBJ1-6; unclear D gene. This CDR3 spans 15 amino acids. V was clipped by 6 bases and J by 0 bases, with 12 bases between them. Germline CDR1 is DFQATT and CDR2 is SNEGSKA (reference sequence).

This clonotype was observed a handful of times. The rearrangement links TRBV5-1 to TRBJ1-5; D ambiguous. Between the trimmed V and J ends, which lost 4 bases and 1 base, there was a span of 9 bases. The V gene's germline CDR1 is SGHRS and CDR2 YFSETQ. The CDR3 spans 14 residues. The CDR3 sequence: CASSEMGSNQPQHF. CDR3 bases: TGCGCCAGCAGCGAGATGGGGAGCAATCAGCCCCAGCATTTT.

This clonotype was counted many times. This chain links TRBV27 with TRBJ2-1; D remains unclear. CDR3 size: 14 residues. The germline gives CDR1 MNHEY, CDR2 SMNVEV (reference sequence). V was trimmed by 4 bases and J by 0 bases, leaving 7 bases between them. The CDR3, as DNA: TGTGCCAGCAGTTATAGGAGCTCCTACAATGAGCAGTTCTTC. This codes for CASSYRSSYNEQFF.

This clonotype was recorded at least ten times. V and J are TRBV12-3 or TRBV12-4 and TRBJ1-3; D uncertain. The CDR3 length is 14 residues. The V end was cut by 3 bases, the J end by 1 base, with 7 bases between. CDR3: CASSFPTSGNTIYF. The CDR3 bases are TGTGCCAGCAGTTTTCCGACTTCTGGAAACACCATATATTTT.

This clonotype was counted at least ten times. The chain employs TRBV29-1 and TRBJ2-5; D possibly matches TRBD1 or TRBD2 (5 bases each). V lost 3 bases, J lost 2 bases, and 13 bases lay in between. This CDR3 is built from 14 residues. CDR1 is SQVTM and CDR2 is ANQGSEA in the germline V gene. The CDR3 protein is CSVDNRGEQETQYF. CDR3 DNA sequence: TGCAGCGTTGATAATCGGGGCGAACAAGAGACCCAGTACTTC.

Note on this clonotype: This may arise from a read error, as a much more abundant clone is one base away. This chain connects TRBV28 to TRBJ1-5; 10 bases align to TRBD1. V shed 3 bases and J 3 bases; nucleotides not matched to a gene: 5. The CDR3 covers 16 residues. Germline CDR1 and CDR2: MDHEN and SYDVKM. CDR3 loop: CASSFWGQGFNQPQHF. In DNA form, the CDR3 reads TGTGCCAGCAGTTTCTGGGGACAGGGGTTCAATCAGCCCCAGCATTTT. Looking up the rest from reference TRBV28 and TRBJ1-5 gives the full variable domain: DVKVTQSSRYLVKRTGEKVFLECVQDMDHENMFWYRQDPGLGLRLIYFSYDVKMKEKGDIPEGYSVSREKKERFSLILESASTNQTSMYLCASSFWGQGFNQPQHFGDGTRLSIL.

This clonotype came up many times. This chain uses TRBV28 with TRBJ2-7, with 12 bases matching TRBD2. Unmatched junction bases numbered 6, after V lost 5 bases and J lost 4 bases. The CDR3 has 15 amino acids. Per the germline V gene, CDR1 is MDHEN and CDR2 is SYDVKM. The CDR3 reads CASSISGLAGYEQYF. The CDR3 DNA follows: TGTGCCAGCAGTATTTCTGGACTAGCGGGGTACGAGCAGTACTTC.

For this clonotype: A much larger clone lies a single base off, so this may be a read error. The chain has TRBV20-1 and TRBJ2-5, with a weak D call TRBD2 (7 bases). The germline CDR1 and CDR2 sequences are DFQATT and SNEGSKA (reference sequence). The CDR3 has 15 residues. V was clipped by 3 bases and J by 5 bases, with 19 bases between them. The CDR3 sequence is CSASGGLAVVETQYF. As DNA, the CDR3 is TGCAGTGCTAGTGGGGGGCTAGCGGTAGTGGAGACCCAGTACTTC.

This clonotype turned up a few times. This chain uses TRBV5-1 with TRBJ1-4; 10 nucleotides align to TRBD1. Germline values: CDR1 SGHRS, CDR2 YFSETQ. This CDR3 is built from 16 residues. V was pared by 3 bases and J by 8 bases, with 10 bases of the junction left unmatched. Here the CDR3 DNA reads TGCGCCAGCAGCTGGGGTGCGGGACAGGGGACCGAAAAACTGTTTTTT. Protein sequence: CASSWGAGQGTEKLFF.

J is TRBJ2-5 and V is TRBV29-1, with D hard to call. Germline V gene data show CDR1 as SQVTM and CDR2 as ANQGSEA. This CDR3 comprises 10 residues. Deletions cut 4 bases from V and 5 bases from J, with 5 bases between. CDR3 DNA sequence: TGCAGCGTTGTAATCGAGACCCAGTACTTC. Amino acids: CSVVIETQYF.

In its sample, this clonotype was seen a few times. J is TRBJ2-7 and V is TRBV30; D is possibly TRBD2 (5 bases). CDR1 is GTSNPN, CDR2 SVGIG, per germline (reference sequence). The CDR3 consists of 14 residues. The V end lost 5 bases, the J end lost 4 bases, and 18 bases lay between the germline ends. This CDR3 is CAWSPTGSSYEQYF. The CDR3 coding sequence is TGTGCCTGGTCCCCTACGGGATCTTCTTACGAGCAGTACTTC.

V gene TRBV3-1 combines with J gene TRBJ1-1; D uncertain. CDR3 length: 16 residues. CDR1 LGHDT and CDR2 YNNKEL come from the germline V gene (reference sequence). V lost 0 bases to trimming and J lost 1 base, with 12 bases between them. The CDR3 DNA is TGTGCCAGCAGCCAAGATCGACGCCGGGCGAACACTGAAGCTTTCTTT. Translating it yields CASSQDRRRANTEAFF.

The table lists this clonotype with many counts. J is TRBJ2-7 and V is TRBV27; D is uncertain. The V gene lost 6 bases and the J gene lost 1 base, with 13 bases spanning the gap. The CDR3 length is 14 residues. Germline V gives CDR1 MNHEY, CDR2 SMNVEV (reference sequence). DNA for the CDR3: TGTGCCAGCAGCTGGACCTTCCGATCCTACGAGCAGTACTTC. Its protein product is CASSWTFRSYEQYF.

This clonotype was detected ten times or more. The V gene is TRBV10-3, the J gene TRBJ1-2; 7 bases agree with TRBD1. The CDR3 sequence is 13 residues long. Germline V lookup: CDR1 ENHRY, CDR2 SYGVKD. V gave up 3 bases and J gave up 6 bases; unmatched junction bases: 4. CDR3 DNA sequence: TGTGCCATCAGTGAACGCGGACAGGATGGCTACACCTTC. As protein: CAISERGQDGYTF.

This clonotype appeared many times. The chain joins TRBV12-3 or TRBV12-4 to TRBJ1-3; no definite D call. The CDR3 length is 11 residues. V was trimmed by 9 bases and J by 4 bases, leaving 7 bases between them. CDR3 sequence: CARGKGNTIYF. CDR3 nucleotide sequence: TGTGCCAGGGGAAAGGGAAACACCATATATTTT.

This clonotype was detected ten times or more. The rearrangement joins TRBV12-3 or TRBV12-4 to TRBJ1-5; D might be TRBD1 (5 bases). The length of the CDR3 is 13 residues. V was clipped by 8 bases and J by 5 bases, with 13 bases between them. The CDR3 DNA sequence: TGTGCCAGCCGGTGGGGGTTCGATCAGCCCCAGCATTTT. It is translated as CASRWGFDQPQHF.

In this sample, this clonotype turned up many times. The chain recombines TRBV5-1 with TRBJ1-1, with 7 nucleotides matching TRBD1. The CDR3 loop spans 13 amino acids. CDR1 is SGHRS, CDR2 YFSETQ, per germline. V was pared by 4 bases and J by 1 base, with 1 base of the junction left unmatched. The CDR3 sequence is CASSRDRNTEAFF. The CDR3 nucleotides are TGCGCCAGCAGCCGGGACAGGAACACTGAAGCTTTCTTT.

This clonotype was seen repeatedly, ten times or more. This rearrangement joins TRBV2 to TRBJ2-1; TRBD2 aligns across 8 bases. V dropped 2 bases and J dropped 3; count of bases not matched to a gene: 3. The CDR3 contains 15 residues. Germline V gene lookup returns CDR1 SNHLY and CDR2 FYNNEI. The CDR3 DNA sequence: TGTGCCAGCAGTGAAAGAGGGACTAGCTACAATGAGCAGTTCTTC. Translating gives CASSERGTSYNEQFF.

This clonotype was recorded many times. V is TRBV7-2 and J is TRBJ2-1, with 8 positions matching TRBD2. J was trimmed by 0 bases and V by 5 bases; bases with no gene match: 6. The CDR3 has 16 residues. Germline CDR1 and CDR2: SGHTA and FQGNSA. This chain's CDR3 is CASSQKRGSSYNEQFF. In nucleotides, the CDR3 is TGTGCCAGCAGCCAGAAGCGGGGGAGCTCCTACAATGAGCAGTTCTTC.

This clonotype was counted many times. The genes are TRBV7-9 and TRBJ2-2, with unresolved D. V was pared by 10 bases and J by 5 bases, with 17 bases between. Germline CDR1 and CDR2: SEHNR and FQNEAQ (reference sequence). The CDR3 spans 14 residues. The CDR3: CATHRRGDTGELFF. DNA of the CDR3: TGTGCCACCCACCGTCGTGGGGATACCGGGGAGCTGTTTTTT.

This clonotype was seen more than once but under ten times. V usage is TRBV20-1 and J usage is TRBJ2-1, with TRBD2 matching 9 bases. Trimming took 7 bases from V and 0 from J; bases not matched to a gene: 16. Germline V CDR1 and CDR2: DFQATT, SNEGSKA (reference sequence). The CDR3 is made up of 18 amino acids. The CDR3 loop is CSGQGLAGESPSYNEQFF. CDR3 DNA sequence: TGCAGTGGCCAAGGTTTAGCGGGAGAGTCCCCCTCCTACAATGAGCAGTTCTTC.